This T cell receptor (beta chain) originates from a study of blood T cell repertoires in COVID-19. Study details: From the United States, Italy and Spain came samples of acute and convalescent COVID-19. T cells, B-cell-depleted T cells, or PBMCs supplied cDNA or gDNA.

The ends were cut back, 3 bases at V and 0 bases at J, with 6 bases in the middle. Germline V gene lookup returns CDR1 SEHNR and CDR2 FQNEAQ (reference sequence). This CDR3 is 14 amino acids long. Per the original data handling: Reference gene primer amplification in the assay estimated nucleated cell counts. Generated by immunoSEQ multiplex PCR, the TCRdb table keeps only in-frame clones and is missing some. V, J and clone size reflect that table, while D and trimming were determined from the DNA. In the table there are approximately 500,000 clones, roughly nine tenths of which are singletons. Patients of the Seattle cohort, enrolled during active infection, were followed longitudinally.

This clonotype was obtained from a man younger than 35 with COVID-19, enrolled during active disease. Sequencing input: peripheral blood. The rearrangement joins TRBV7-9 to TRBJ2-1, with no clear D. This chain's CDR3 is CASSFVSSYNEQFF. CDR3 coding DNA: TGTGCCAGCAGCTTCGTGAGCTCCTACAATGAGCAGTTCTTC.